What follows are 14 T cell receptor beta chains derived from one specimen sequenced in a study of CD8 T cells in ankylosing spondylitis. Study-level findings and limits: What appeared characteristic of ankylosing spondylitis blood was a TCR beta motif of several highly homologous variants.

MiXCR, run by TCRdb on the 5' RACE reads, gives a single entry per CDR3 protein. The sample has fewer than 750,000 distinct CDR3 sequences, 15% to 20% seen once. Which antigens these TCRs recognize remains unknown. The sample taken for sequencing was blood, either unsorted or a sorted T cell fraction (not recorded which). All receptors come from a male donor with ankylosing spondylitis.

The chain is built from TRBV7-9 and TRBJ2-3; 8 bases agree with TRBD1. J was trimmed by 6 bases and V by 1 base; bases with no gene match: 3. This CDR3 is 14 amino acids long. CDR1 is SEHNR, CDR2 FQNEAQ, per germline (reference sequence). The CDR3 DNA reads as TGTGCCAGCAGCTTAGGCCGGACAGGGGATACGCAGTATTTT. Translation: CASSLGRTGDTQYF.

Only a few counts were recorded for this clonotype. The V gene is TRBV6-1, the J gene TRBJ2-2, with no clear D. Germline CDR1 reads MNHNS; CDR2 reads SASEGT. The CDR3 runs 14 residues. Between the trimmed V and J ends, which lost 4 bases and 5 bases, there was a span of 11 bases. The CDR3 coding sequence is TGTGCCAGCAGTGTCCGATCGCAGACCGGGGAGCTGTTTTTT. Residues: CASSVRSQTGELFF.

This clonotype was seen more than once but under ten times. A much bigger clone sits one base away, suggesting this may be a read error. DNA for the CDR3: TGTGCCAGCACCCCCCCCGGCACAGATACGCAGTATTTT. It encodes CASTPPGTDTQYF. The chain links TRBV12-3 or TRBV12-4 to TRBJ2-3; D uncertain. Trimming took off 7 bases at V and 1 base at J, with 9 bases between the two ends. The CDR3 length is 13 residues.

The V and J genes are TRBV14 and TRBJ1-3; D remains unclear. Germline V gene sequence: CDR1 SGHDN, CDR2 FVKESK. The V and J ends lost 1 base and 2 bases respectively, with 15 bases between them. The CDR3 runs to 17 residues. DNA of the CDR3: TGTGCCAGCAGCCAAGTTGCGGGCCTAACTCCTGGAAACACCATATATTTT. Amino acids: CASSQVAGLTPGNTIYF.

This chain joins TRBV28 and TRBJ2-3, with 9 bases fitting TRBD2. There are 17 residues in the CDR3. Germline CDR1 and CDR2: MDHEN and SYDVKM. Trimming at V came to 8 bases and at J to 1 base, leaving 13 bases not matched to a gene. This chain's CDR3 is CASPPALAGLGTDTQYF. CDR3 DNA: TGTGCCAGCCCCCCAGCGCTAGCGGGATTAGGCACAGATACGCAGTATTTT. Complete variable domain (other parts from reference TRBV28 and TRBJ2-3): DVKVTQSSRYLVKRTGEKVFLECVQDMDHENMFWYRQDPGLGLRLIYFSYDVKMKEKGDIPEGYSVSREKKERFSLILESASTNQTSMYLCASPPALAGLGTDTQYFGPGTRLTVL.

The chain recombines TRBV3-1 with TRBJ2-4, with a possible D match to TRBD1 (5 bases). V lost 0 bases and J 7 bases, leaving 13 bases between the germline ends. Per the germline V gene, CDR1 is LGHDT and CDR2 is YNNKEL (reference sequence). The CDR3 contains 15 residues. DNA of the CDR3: TGTGCCAGCAGCCAAGATGTCAAGGGGCGGAACATTCAGTACTTC. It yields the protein CASSQDVKGRNIQYF.

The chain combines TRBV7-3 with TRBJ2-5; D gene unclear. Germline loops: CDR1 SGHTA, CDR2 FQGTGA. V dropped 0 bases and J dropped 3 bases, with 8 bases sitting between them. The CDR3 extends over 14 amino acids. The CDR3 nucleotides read TGTGCCAGCAGCTTAACGGGCACTAAAGAGACCCAGTACTTC. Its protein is CASSLTGTKETQYF.

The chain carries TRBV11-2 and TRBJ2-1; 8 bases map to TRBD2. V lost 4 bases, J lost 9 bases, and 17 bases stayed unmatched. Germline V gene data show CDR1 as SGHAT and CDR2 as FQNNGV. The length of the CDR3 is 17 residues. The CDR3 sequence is CASSSTAGGRPPGEQFF. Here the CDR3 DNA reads TGTGCCAGCAGCTCCACCGCCGGCGGGAGGCCCCCCGGTGAGCAGTTCTTC.

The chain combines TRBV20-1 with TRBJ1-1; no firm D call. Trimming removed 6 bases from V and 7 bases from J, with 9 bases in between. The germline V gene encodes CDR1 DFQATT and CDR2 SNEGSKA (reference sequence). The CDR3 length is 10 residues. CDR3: CSAPKGEAFF. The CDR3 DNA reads TGCAGTGCACCGAAGGGTGAAGCTTTCTTT.

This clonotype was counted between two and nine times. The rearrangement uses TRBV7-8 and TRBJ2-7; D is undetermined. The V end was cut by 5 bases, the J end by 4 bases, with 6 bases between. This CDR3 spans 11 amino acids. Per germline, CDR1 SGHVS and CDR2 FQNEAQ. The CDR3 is CASSKEYEQYF. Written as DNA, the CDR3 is TGTGCCAGCAGCAAGGAATACGAGCAGTACTTC.

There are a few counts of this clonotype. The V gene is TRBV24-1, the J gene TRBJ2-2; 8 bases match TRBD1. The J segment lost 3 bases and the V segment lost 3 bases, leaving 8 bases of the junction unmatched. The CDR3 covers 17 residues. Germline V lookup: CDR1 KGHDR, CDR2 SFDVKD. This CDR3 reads CATSDPTTTGDTGELFF. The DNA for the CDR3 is TGTGCCACCAGTGATCCCACGACGACAGGGGACACCGGGGAGCTGTTTTTT.

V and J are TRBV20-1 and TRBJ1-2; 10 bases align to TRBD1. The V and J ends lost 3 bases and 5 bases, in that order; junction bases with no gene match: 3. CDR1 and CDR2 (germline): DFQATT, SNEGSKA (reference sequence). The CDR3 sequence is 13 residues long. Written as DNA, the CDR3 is TGCAGTGCTAGGAGGACAGGGGGTTATGGCTACACCTTC. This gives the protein CSARRTGGYGYTF.

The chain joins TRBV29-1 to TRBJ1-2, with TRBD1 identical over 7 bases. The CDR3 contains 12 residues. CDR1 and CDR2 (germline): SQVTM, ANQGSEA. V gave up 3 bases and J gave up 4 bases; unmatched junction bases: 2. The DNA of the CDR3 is TGCAGCGTTGAGACAGGGTCCTATGGCTACACCTTC. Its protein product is CSVETGSYGYTF.

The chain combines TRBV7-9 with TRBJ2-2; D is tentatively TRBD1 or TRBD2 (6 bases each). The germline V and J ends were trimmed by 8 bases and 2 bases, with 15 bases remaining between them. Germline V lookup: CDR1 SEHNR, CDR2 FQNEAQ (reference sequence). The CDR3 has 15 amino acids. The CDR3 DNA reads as TGTGCCAGCCGCTACGGGGGCGAAAACACCGGGGAGCTGTTTTTT. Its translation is CASRYGGENTGELFF. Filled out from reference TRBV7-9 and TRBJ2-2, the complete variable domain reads DTGVSQNPRHKITKRGQNVTFRCDPISEHNRLYWYRQTLGQGPEFLTYFQNEAQLEKSRLLSDRFSAERPKGSFSTLEIQRTEQGDSAMYLCASRYGGENTGELFFGEGSRLTVL.